These 11 T cell receptor beta chains were all obtained from the same sample, sequenced in a study of regulatory T cells in long-lasting Graves disease. As for time point: newly diagnosed GD, antithyroid drugs for less than 3 months. PBMCs were the source of the RNA used for TCR sequencing. Relying on iRepertoire HTBI primers and Arm-PCR of CDR3 regions, the team built TCR beta libraries. TCRdb reanalysed the multiplex PCR reads using MiXCR and keeps one entry per CDR3 protein. The table includes 500,000 or so distinct CDR3 sequences, 14% detected once. This same sample was also part of a study on T cells in Graves' hyperthyroidism and ophthalmopathy.

Sequencing was performed on peripheral blood mononuclear cells (PBMCs), taken at new diagnosis, from a patient treated with antithyroid drugs. The receptors originated from a woman aged 45 to 65 with Graves disease.

This clonotype was seen ten or more times. The J gene is TRBJ2-2, the V gene TRBV12-3 or TRBV12-4, with 15 bases that match TRBD2. With V trimmed by 5 bases and J by 5 bases, 12 bases remained unmatched. The CDR3 is 19 amino acids. CDR3 loop: CASSIGTSGRNIITGELFF. CDR3 bases: TGTGCCAGCAGTATCGGGACTAGCGGGAGGAACATAATTACCGGGGAGCTGTTTTTT.

This clonotype was seen many times. The gene calls are TRBV27 and TRBJ2-2, with TRBD1 matching over 12 bases. Germline assignment: CDR1 MNHEY and CDR2 SMNVEV (reference sequence). CDR3 length: 18 amino acids. Trimming took 8 bases from V and 1 from J; bases not matched to a gene: 11. The CDR3 reads CASRYGTGGAGNTGELFF. The CDR3, as DNA: TGTGCCAGCCGATACGGGACAGGGGGCGCGGGGAACACCGGGGAGCTGTTTTTT.

In its sample, this clonotype was seen many times. The V gene is TRBV28, the J gene TRBJ2-3; maybe TRBD2 (6 bases). This CDR3 is built from 15 residues. Trimming removed 5 bases at V and 2 bases at J, with 14 bases between. CDR1 is MDHEN, CDR2 SYDVKM, per germline. CDR3 sequence (DNA): TGTGCCAGCAGTCACATTCCTAGCGTCACAGATACGCAGTATTTT. This translates into CASSHIPSVTDTQYF.

The J gene is TRBJ2-5, the V gene TRBV9; TRBD1 matches 10 bases. Germline lookup yields CDR1 SGDLS and CDR2 YYNGEE. The CDR3 has 14 residues. The ends lost 4 bases at V and 5 bases at J; junction bases unmatched: 5. The CDR3 nucleotides are TGTGCCAGCAGCCCCGACAGGGGGCGTGAGACCCAGTACTTC. Translating gives CASSPDRGRETQYF. The entire variable domain, with the rest obtained from reference TRBV9 and TRBJ2-5, is as follows: DSGVTQTPKHLITATGQRVTLRCSPRSGDLSVYWYQQSLDQGLQFLIQYYNGEERAKGNILERFSAQQFPDLHSELNLSSLELGDSALYFCASSPDRGRETQYFGPGTRLLVL.

There are many counts of this clonotype. The CDR3 DNA reads TGCGCCAGCAGCTTGGGACAGGATTTTGAGACCCAGTACTTC. It specifies CASSLGQDFETQYF. The V and J genes are TRBV5-1 and TRBJ2-5, with D possibly matching TRBD1 (6 bases). This CDR3 is 14 amino acids long. Germline V lookup: CDR1 SGHRS, CDR2 YFSETQ. Trimming shortened V by 0 bases and J by 5 bases, and 11 bases separated the two germline ends.

A note on this clonotype: This clone may be a read error of a much larger clone one base away. CDR3 protein: CASSLAAEGYEQFF. CDR3 sequence (DNA): TGTGCCAGCAGCTTGGCGGCGGAAGGGTACGAGCAGTTCTTC. The rearrangement joins TRBV5-5 to TRBJ2-1, with unresolved D. Germline lookup yields CDR1 SGHKS and CDR2 YYEKEE (reference sequence). This CDR3 has 14 amino acids. The ends were cut back, 0 bases at V and 10 bases at J, with 14 bases in the middle.

The chain links TRBV28 to TRBJ2-1; the D gene is possibly TRBD2 (6 bases). Gene TRBJ2-5 matches the end of the DNA better, so the J call may be wrong. The CDR3 runs 14 residues. Looked up from germline, CDR1 is MDHEN and CDR2 is SYDVKM. The CDR3, as DNA: TGTGCCAGCAGTGCGGCGGGACTCCAAGAGACCCAGTACTTC. It encodes CASSAAGLQETQYF.

In its sample, this clonotype was seen many times. The chain links TRBV28 to TRBJ1-5, with a possible D match to TRBD1 (6 bases). CDR3 length: 16 residues. Trimming took 6 bases from V and 5 from J, leaving 20 bases between them. The germline V gene has CDR1 MDHEN and CDR2 SYDVKM. CDR3 region: CASSPGHPEGYQPQHF. As DNA, the CDR3 is TGTGCCAGCAGCCCGGGACATCCGGAGGGTTATCAGCCCCAGCATTTT. Complete variable domain (other parts from reference TRBV28 and TRBJ1-5): DVKVTQSSRYLVKRTGEKVFLECVQDMDHENMFWYRQDPGLGLRLIYFSYDVKMKEKGDIPEGYSVSREKKERFSLILESASTNQTSMYLCASSPGHPEGYQPQHFGDGTRLSIL.

The table lists this clonotype with many counts. The chain joins TRBV9 to TRBJ2-1; 11 positions agree with TRBD1. With V trimmed by 7 bases and J by 9 bases, 9 bases remained unmatched. Germline loops: CDR1 SGDLS, CDR2 YYNGEE. CDR3 length: 14 residues. The CDR3 region is CASDQGQGAGEQFF. In DNA, the CDR3 is TGTGCCAGCGATCAAGGACAGGGGGCGGGTGAGCAGTTCTTC.

This clonotype was seen at least ten times. The V and J genes are TRBV11-2 and TRBJ2-5; 9 bases fit TRBD1. Germline V CDR1 and CDR2: SGHAT, FQNNGV. Losses at the gene ends were 3 bases for V and 5 bases for J; bases not matched to a gene: 10. This CDR3 is built from 16 residues. CDR3 nucleotides: TGTGCCAGCAGCTTCAGGGACTACAGGGGGCAGGAGACCCAGTACTTC. Translated, it gives CASSFRDYRGQETQYF.

This clonotype appeared many times. The V call is TRBV6-1, the J call TRBJ1-5, with D unclear. Trimming removed 8 bases from V and 5 bases from J, with 22 bases in between. Looked up from germline, CDR1 is MNHNS and CDR2 is SASEGT. This CDR3 is built from 16 residues. The CDR3 nucleotides read TGTGCCAGCCGCCCGCTGGGCCACCCAATCGATCAGCCCCAGCATTTT. Amino acids: CASRPLGHPIDQPQHF.